The 11 T cell receptor delta chains reported below all come from one sample, sequenced in a study of delta chains in infants with herpesvirus infections. PBMC RNA was reverse transcribed using gamma-chain- and delta-chain-specific primers. TCRdb reanalysed the RT-PCR reads with CATT. The sample has over 950 delta-chain clones, under 35% seen once; the top ten hold about 6.6%. Sequenced material: peripheral blood, taken at time point 1 of longitudinal follow-up. The receptors derive from a human donor who was a Ugandan infant, either HIV-exposed or HIV-unexposed (not recorded which).

This chain links TRDV3 with TRDJ1, with TRDD3 matching over 11 bases. V lost 0 bases to trimming and J lost 6 bases; unmatched junction nucleotides: 12. Germline assignment: CDR1 TVYSNPD and CDR2 GDNSRS (reference sequence). The CDR3 is 16 residues long. DNA for the CDR3: TGTGCCTTTAGAAATCCGCCTGGGGGATACTTTCATAAACTCATCTTT. Protein sequence: CAFRNPPGGYFHKLIF.

Points on this clone: This sequence may be a read error, since a much larger clone differs from it by one base. The chain employs TRDV3 and TRDJ1; D perhaps matches TRDD3 (6 bases). CDR3 size: 19 residues. Per germline, CDR1 TVYSNPD and CDR2 GDNSRS (reference sequence). Deletions cut 2 bases from V and 5 bases from J, with 33 bases between. The CDR3 loop is CAFEGSSHRGIGERDKLIF. The CDR3 DNA is TGTGCCTTTGAGGGTTCTTCCCACCGAGGGATAGGGGAACGTGATAAACTCATCTTT.

This clone is judged medium-sized. The genes are TRDV3 and TRDJ1, with D perhaps being TRDD2 or TRDD3 (7 bases each). The CDR3 length is 21 residues. Trimming removed 0 bases from V and 3 bases from J, with 35 bases in between. Looked up from germline, CDR1 is TVYSNPD and CDR2 is GDNSRS (reference sequence). In nucleotides, the CDR3 is TGTGCCTTTAGCTGGCCCTTCTACGTTCCTACTACTGGGGCAAACCCCGATAAACTCATCTTT. Its translation is CAFSWPFYVPTTGANPDKLIF.

About this clone itself: A much larger clone differs by one base, so this may be a read error. The chain recombines TRDV1 with TRDJ1, with TRDD3 as a possible D gene (5 bases). V lost 0 bases and J 2 bases, leaving 16 bases between the germline ends. CDR1 and CDR2 from the germline V gene are TSWWSYY and QGS. This CDR3 is 17 amino acids long. The CDR3 nucleotides are TGTGCTCTTGGGGAACTGTACGAAGGGGAAAGGACCGATAAACTCATCTTT. Its protein is CALGELYEGERTDKLIF.

Comment on this clone: A read error may be the cause here, since a much bigger clone is one base away. This sequence joins TRAV38-2/DV8 and TRDJ1; no clear D gene. This CDR3 has 10 amino acids. Deletions cut 10 bases from V and 8 bases from J, with 12 bases between. From germline, CDR1 is TSESDYY and CDR2 QEAYKQQN. The CDR3 DNA follows: TGTGCTAAAACTTGCCGCAAACTCATCTTT. As protein: CAKTCRKLIF.

This clone is large within its sample. This sequence joins TRDV1 and TRDJ1; D is unclear. Germline loops: CDR1 TSWWSYY, CDR2 QGS. The CDR3 has 15 residues. V was pared by 2 bases and J by 0 bases, with 10 bases between. The DNA of the CDR3 is TGTGCTCTTGGGGAAATAGGATCGTACACCGATAAACTCATCTTT. It encodes CALGEIGSYTDKLIF.

This clone has just a few counts. The chain has TRDV1 and TRDJ1; TRDD3 matches 9 bases. V dropped 7 bases and J dropped 0; count of bases not matched to a gene: 36. Germline CDR1 reads TSWWSYY; CDR2 reads QGS. The CDR3 has 25 residues. The CDR3 here is CALEARRPTAYGLGDSEVYTDKLIF. CDR3 nucleotides: TGTGCTCTTGAAGCGCGGCGTCCCACTGCCTATGGGCTGGGGGATTCAGAAGTGTACACCGATAAACTCATCTTT.

The V and J genes are TRDV1 and TRDJ1; the D gene is possibly TRDD1 (7 bases). The CDR3 totals 20 residues. The V end lost 2 bases, the J end lost 1 base, and 26 bases lay between the germline ends. Germline V gene sequence: CDR1 TSWWSYY, CDR2 QGS. CDR3 protein: CALGEWSYEIDFQLTDKLIF. CDR3 DNA: TGTGCTCTTGGGGAATGGTCCTACGAAATAGATTTTCAGCTCACCGATAAACTCATCTTT.

The gene calls are TRDV1 and TRDJ1, with 9 bases that match TRDD3. Germline lookup yields CDR1 TSWWSYY and CDR2 QGS. V dropped 0 bases and J dropped 7; count of bases not matched to a gene: 9. This CDR3 contains 16 residues. The CDR3 reads CALGELCRTGGGKLIF. Written as DNA, the CDR3 is TGTGCTCTTGGGGAACTGTGCCGCACTGGGGGAGGTAAACTCATCTTT.

Comments on this clone: The DNA is left out, because the CDR3 cannot be placed on it with certainty; the CDR3 is given as TCRdb lists it. The chain recombines TRAV29/DV5 with TRDJ1; TRDD3, the D gene given by the table, was not confirmed from the DNA. Germline V lookup: CDR1 NSMFDY, CDR2 ISSIKDK. The CDR3 is 23 residues long, ends included. CDR3 region: CSVLLCSKRYPRTGGYFTDKLIF.

To note about this clone: A much larger clone sits a single nucleotide away, making a read error possible. The chain carries TRDV1 and TRDJ1; tentative D call: TRDD3 (5 bases). This CDR3 has 23 amino acids. V lost 4 bases and J 3 bases, leaving 39 bases between the germline ends. Germline loops: CDR1 TSWWSYY, CDR2 QGS. CDR3 residues: CALGGPRSSRFRELARGADKLIF. CDR3 in DNA: TGTGCTCTTGGGGGACCTCGGTCCTCACGGTTCCGTGAACTGGCTAGGGGGGCCGATAAACTCATCTTT.